This entry lists 27 T cell receptor beta chains sequenced from one sample in a study of cytomegalovirus exposure and HLA in healthy donors (TCRdb year 2017). The library was generated by the immunoSEQ multiplex PCR assay. What TCRdb holds here is the immuneACCESS table cut down to in-frame rearrangements. Part of the clones is not present; checked against another copy, under half of the missing clones reflect an unresolved V gene, and the others are unexplained. For this sample the table gives fewer than 300,000 clones, of which 88% were detected only once. The ten largest clones add up to over 0.85% of the sample. Sequencing was carried out using PBMCs. These receptors were obtained from a woman between 18 and 29 years old in good health and CMV-seronegative.

The V gene is TRBV4-1, the J gene TRBJ1-2, with 8 bases matching TRBD1. This CDR3 region has 14 residues. CDR1 is MGHRA, CDR2 YSYEKL, per germline. J was trimmed by 8 bases and V by 3 bases; bases with no gene match: 8. CDR3 bases: TGCGCCAGCAGCCACCGGACAGGGCAAAACGGCTACACCTTC. Encoded protein: CASSHRTGQNGYTF.

The V and J genes are TRBV29-1 and TRBJ2-5; TRBD2 might be the D (6 bases). The CDR3 totals 11 residues. The V gene lost 7 bases and the J gene lost 6 bases, with 12 bases spanning the gap. In germline, CDR1 is SQVTM, CDR2 ANQGSEA. The CDR3 nucleotides read TGCAGCGCCGGGACTCAAAAGACCCAGTACTTC. Amino acids: CSAGTQKTQYF. Based on the CDR3 plus reference TRBV29-1 and TRBJ2-5, the full variable domain is SAVISQKPSRDICQRGTSLTIQCQVDSQVTMMFWYRQQPGQSLTLIATANQGSEATYESGFVIDKFPISRPNLTFSTLTVSNMSPEDSSIYLCSAGTQKTQYFGPGTRLLVL.

J is TRBJ2-7 and V is TRBV7-2; 11 bases fit TRBD2. This CDR3 has 14 amino acids. The germline V gene encodes CDR1 SGHTA and CDR2 FQGNSA. Trimming removed 4 bases from V and 6 bases from J; junction bases left unmatched: 5. CDR3 sequence reads: CASSYSGRASEQYF. CDR3 in DNA: TGTGCCAGCAGCTATAGCGGGAGGGCTTCCGAGCAGTACTTC.

V and J are TRBV28 and TRBJ1-6; D is possibly TRBD1 (5 bases). Germline CDR1 MDHEN, CDR2 SYDVKM. V was trimmed by 11 bases and J by 1 base, leaving 9 bases between them. This CDR3 is 13 amino acids long. The CDR3 nucleotides read TGTGCCGGGGGGACTTCCTATAATTCACCCCTCCACTTT. It specifies CAGGTSYNSPLHF.

The chain carries TRBV27 and TRBJ2-5; TRBD2 might be the D (6 bases). Deletions cut 2 bases from V and 2 bases from J, with 12 bases between. Germline V gene sequence: CDR1 MNHEY, CDR2 SMNVEV (reference sequence). The CDR3 is 15 amino acids. For the CDR3, the DNA is TGTGCCAGCAGTTTAGGGCTAGGGAGGCAAGAGACCCAGTACTTC. Translated: CASSLGLGRQETQYF.

This chain connects TRBV15 to TRBJ2-2; the D is unclear. CDR1 is LNHNV and CDR2 is YYDKDF in the germline V gene (reference sequence). This CDR3 is built from 15 residues. Trimming took off 2 bases at V and 3 bases at J, with 10 bases between the two ends. CDR3 sequence: CATSRQDRDTGELFF. DNA for the CDR3: TGTGCCACCAGCAGACAAGATCGGGACACCGGGGAGCTGTTTTTT.

The chain joins TRBV28 to TRBJ2-1; D is perhaps TRBD2 (7 bases). There are 16 residues in the CDR3. The germline CDR1 and CDR2 sequences are MDHEN and SYDVKM. V lost 7 bases, J lost 10 bases, and 26 bases lay in between. CDR3 sequence reads: CASTSLGGRAAAEQFF. Here the CDR3 DNA reads TGTGCCAGCACTTCGTTAGGGGGGAGGGCCGCGGCCGAGCAGTTCTTC.

V is TRBV7-8 and J is TRBJ2-7; no reliable D call. Between the trimmed V and J ends, which lost 1 base and 2 bases, there was a span of 9 bases. In germline, CDR1 is SGHVS, CDR2 FQNEAQ. The CDR3 covers 14 residues. The chain's CDR3 is CASSLVLEPYEQYF. The CDR3 nucleotides read TGTGCCAGCAGCTTAGTGCTTGAGCCCTACGAGCAGTACTTC.

V usage is TRBV6-1 and J usage is TRBJ2-1; 13 positions agree with TRBD2. Trimming cost V 6 bases and J 6 bases; bases outside gene matches: 8. The CDR3 sequence is 16 residues long. Germline CDR1 and CDR2: MNHNS and SASEGT. The CDR3 protein is CASREPGLAGVNEQFF. The DNA of the CDR3 is TGTGCCAGCAGAGAACCTGGACTAGCGGGAGTCAATGAGCAGTTCTTC.

V gene TRBV19 combines with J gene TRBJ2-2; the match to TRBD1 covers 9 bases. The CDR3 is made up of 15 amino acids. The germline gives CDR1 LNHDA, CDR2 SQIVND (reference sequence). The V gene end was trimmed by 10 bases and the J gene end by 5 bases; junction bases not matched to a gene: 11. The CDR3 DNA is TGTGCCACAGCCGGGACAGGGAATCATACCGGGGAGCTGTTTTTT. Amino acid sequence: CATAGTGNHTGELFF.

This rearrangement joins TRBV30 to TRBJ2-7; 7 nucleotides align to TRBD1. Germline V gene lookup returns CDR1 GTSNPN and CDR2 SVGIG (reference sequence). The CDR3 length is 14 residues. V shed 1 base and J 0 bases; nucleotides not matched to a gene: 3. CDR3 protein: CAWSAGQPSYEQYF. The CDR3 DNA follows: TGTGCCTGGAGTGCGGGACAGCCCTCCTACGAGCAGTACTTC.

V and J are TRBV4-3 and TRBJ2-7; 8 bases map to TRBD2. The junction had 7 bases not matched to a gene; V was cut back by 0 bases and J by 3 bases. This CDR3 has 16 amino acids. Germline lookup yields CDR1 LGHNA and CDR2 YSLEER. CDR3 nucleotide sequence: TGCGCCAGCAGCCAAGAAGGGACTAGTGAGGTCTACGAGCAGTACTTC. The encoded protein is CASSQEGTSEVYEQYF.

This clone was observed a handful of times. This chain joins TRBV7-6 and TRBJ2-1; weak D call: TRBD1 (6 bases). V gave up 8 bases and J gave up 12 bases, with 11 bases separating them. CDR1 and CDR2 (germline): SGHVS, FNYEAQ. CDR3 length equals 10 residues. The CDR3 is CASGEGVQFF. CDR3 coding DNA: TGTGCCAGCGGAGAGGGGGTGCAGTTCTTC.

This rearrangement joins TRBV27 to TRBJ2-7; 10 bases fit TRBD2. Per germline, CDR1 MNHEY and CDR2 SMNVEV (reference sequence). Trimming removed 6 bases from V and 3 bases from J; junction bases left unmatched: 11. The length of the CDR3 is 16 residues. CDR3: CASSLASSGSSYEQYF. The CDR3 region has the DNA TGTGCCAGCAGCCTAGCCTCTAGCGGGAGTAGCTACGAGCAGTACTTC.

V usage is TRBV7-2 and J usage is TRBJ2-3; 7 bases agree with TRBD1. V was clipped by 2 bases and J by 0 bases; unmatched bases: 2. Germline assignment: CDR1 SGHTA and CDR2 FQGNSA. This CDR3 spans 15 amino acids. In nucleotides, the CDR3 is TGTGCCAGCAGCTTACAGGGGGATAGCACAGATACGCAGTATTTT. It specifies CASSLQGDSTDTQYF.

The V gene is TRBV27, the J gene TRBJ2-1, with TRBD2 matching 11 bases. Trimming removed 6 bases from V and 6 bases from J; junction bases left unmatched: 7. The germline V gene has CDR1 MNHEY and CDR2 SMNVEV (reference sequence). This CDR3 has 15 amino acids. The CDR3 here is CASRRLAGNRNEQFF. The CDR3 bases are TGTGCCAGCAGGCGACTAGCGGGAAATCGCAATGAGCAGTTCTTC.

The CDR3, as DNA: TGTGCCAGCAGCTTACTAGCGCTCCAGGGTGCCAACGTCCTGACTTTC. As protein: CASSLLALQGANVLTF. The chain couples TRBV5-8 to TRBJ2-6, with TRBD2 identical over 7 bases. Unmatched junction bases numbered 9, after V lost 2 bases and J lost 7 bases. The germline CDR1 and CDR2 sequences are SGHTS and YDEGEE. The CDR3 loop spans 16 amino acids.

The chain couples TRBV6-6 to TRBJ1-2; D is uncertain. The germline V gene has CDR1 MNHNY and CDR2 SVGAGI (reference sequence). V gave up 0 bases and J gave up 1 base, with 6 bases separating them. The length of the CDR3 is 14 residues. CDR3 region: CASSYSRGNYGYTF. DNA for the CDR3: TGTGCCAGCAGTTACTCGCGGGGTAACTATGGCTACACCTTC.

The J gene is TRBJ1-6, the V gene TRBV28; perhaps TRBD1 as D (6 bases). Trimming removed 6 bases from V and 10 bases from J, with 7 bases in between. The CDR3 consists of 11 residues. The germline V gene encodes CDR1 MDHEN and CDR2 SYDVKM. The CDR3 DNA sequence: TGTGCCAGCAGCAGGGGCTCACCCCTCCACTTT. It yields the protein CASSRGSPLHF.

The CDR3 sequence is CAIRGQGAYEQYF. In nucleotides, the CDR3 is TGTGCCATCAGAGGACAGGGGGCCTACGAGCAGTACTTC. The rearrangement links TRBV10-3 to TRBJ2-7; 10 bases agree with TRBD1. The CDR3 consists of 13 residues. Losses at the gene ends were 6 bases for V and 2 bases for J; bases not matched to a gene: 1. Germline-derived CDR1 and CDR2 are ENHRY and SYGVKD.

This rearrangement joins TRBV19 to TRBJ2-5; 8 bases are shared with TRBD2. The CDR3 runs 14 residues. Germline trimming cut 7 bases from V and 5 bases from J; bases unmatched to any gene: 9. Germline V gives CDR1 LNHDA, CDR2 SQIVND (reference sequence). CDR3 loop: CASKKPGGGETQYF. The DNA of the CDR3 is TGTGCCAGTAAGAAACCGGGAGGGGGGGAGACCCAGTACTTC.

The genes are TRBV10-3 and TRBJ1-3, with 9 positions matching TRBD1. The CDR3 contains 15 residues. J was trimmed by 3 bases and V by 6 bases; bases with no gene match: 6. Looked up from germline, CDR1 is ENHRY and CDR2 is SYGVKD. The CDR3 nucleotides read TGTGCCATCAGGTCCTGGACAGGGGTTGGAAACACCATATATTTT. As protein: CAIRSWTGVGNTIYF.

The chain links TRBV28 to TRBJ2-7; D is unresolved. Germline lookup yields CDR1 MDHEN and CDR2 SYDVKM. Trimming cost V 3 bases and J 2 bases, with 11 bases left between them. This CDR3 is 14 amino acids long. This chain's CDR3 is CASSFWRSTYEQYF. CDR3 nucleotide sequence: TGTGCCAGCAGTTTCTGGCGGAGCACCTACGAGCAGTACTTC.

The genes are TRBV10-2 and TRBJ1-1, with D perhaps matching TRBD1 (5 bases). The ends were cut back, 0 bases at V and 1 base at J, with 18 bases in the middle. The CDR3 length is 18 residues. The V gene's germline CDR1 is WSHSY and CDR2 SAAADI. The CDR3 loop is CASSESSRGTGGNTEAFF. CDR3 in DNA: TGCGCCAGCAGTGAGTCCAGTAGGGGTACAGGTGGGAACACTGAAGCTTTCTTT.

The rearrangement links TRBV28 to TRBJ2-2; 10 positions match TRBD1. Germline CDR1 and CDR2: MDHEN and SYDVKM. V trimming: 6 bases; J trimming: 5 bases; junction bases outside the gene matches: 12. CDR3 size: 17 residues. CDR3: CASRRLQPGQGTGELFF. DNA for the CDR3: TGTGCCAGCAGAAGGTTACAACCGGGACAGGGGACCGGGGAGCTGTTTTTT.

The chain uses TRBV4-3 and TRBJ2-7, with 11 bases matching TRBD1. Looked up from germline, CDR1 is LGHNA and CDR2 is YSLEER. V lost 1 base and J lost 2; bases outside the gene matches: 4. The CDR3 runs to 16 residues. The DNA of the CDR3 is TGCGCCAGCAGCCAAGGATGGGACAGGGGGGCCTACGAGCAGTACTTC. It codes for CASSQGWDRGAYEQYF.

This clone was found once. The chain employs TRBV28 and TRBJ2-7, with TRBD2 matching 7 bases. The CDR3 has 14 amino acids. Germline CDR1 and CDR2: MDHEN and SYDVKM. Trimming removed 6 bases from V and 4 bases from J; junction bases left unmatched: 9. The CDR3 DNA reads TGTGCCAGCAGAATAGGGACTAATTTTTACGAGCAGTACTTC. It is translated as CASRIGTNFYEQYF.